The rows below give T cell receptor beta chains drawn from one sample of a study of cytomegalovirus exposure and HLA in healthy donors. Repertoires were generated with immunoSEQ multiplex PCR, while TCRdb's copy carries only in-frame clones and drops some. The profile shows roughly 84,000 clones, more than 50% of them singletons. The sequenced sample was PBMCs. The receptors originated from a woman between 40 and 55 years old in good health and CMV-seropositive. Each CDR3 is given with its conserved first and last residue. D genes are given only for firm matches. Where a row states a size, it is once, few, many or the class of an expanded clone; other rows omit it.

V gene,J gene,D gene,clone size,CDR3 protein,CDR3 DNA
TRBV20-1,TRBJ2-1,-,-,CSAPYNEQFF,TGCAGTGCTCCATACAATGAGCAGTTCTTC
TRBV28,TRBJ2-6,TRBD1,-,CASSLFGRQGETGANVLTF,TGTGCCAGCAGTTTATTTGGGAGACAGGGGGAAACTGGGGCCAACGTCCTGACTTTC
TRBV5-1,TRBJ2-3,TRBD2,-,CASSFAGGGTDTQYF,TGCGCCAGCAGCTTTGCGGGAGGCGGCACAGATACGCAGTATTTT
TRBV4-2,TRBJ2-7,-,few,CASSQDLGGGSTYEQYF,TGTGCCAGCAGCCAAGACCTGGGGGGCGGGAGTACGTACGAGCAGTACTTC
TRBV10-2,TRBJ1-1,-,few,CASGSPGKNTEAFF,TGCGCCAGCGGATCCCCGGGGAAGAACACTGAAGCTTTCTTT
TRBV27,TRBJ2-1,TRBD2,-,CASSSPGLAGEGEQFF,TGTGCCAGCAGTAGTCCGGGACTAGCGGGAGAGGGTGAGCAGTTCTTC
TRBV27,TRBJ2-5,TRBD1,-,CASSSWTGDRETQYF,TGTGCCAGCAGTTCCTGGACAGGGGATAGGGAGACCCAGTACTTC
TRBV27,TRBJ2-1,TRBD2,few,CASSLIGGAYEQFF,TGTGCCAGCAGTTTGATCGGGGGGGCCTATGAGCAGTTCTTC
TRBV6-4,TRBJ2-2,TRBD2,-,CASSAGTSTGELFF,TGTGCCAGCAGTGCCGGGACTAGCACCGGGGAGCTGTTTTTT
TRBV5-8,TRBJ2-7,-,few,CASRYRDREQYF,TGTGCCAGCAGATACAGGGATCGCGAGCAGTACTTC
TRBV25-1,TRBJ2-5,TRBD1,-,CASNRGQETQYF,TGTGCCAGCAACAGGGGACAAGAGACCCAGTACTTC
TRBV11-3,TRBJ2-1,-,few,CASSLDSDEQFF,TGTGCCAGCAGCTTAGATTCGGATGAGCAGTTCTTC
TRBV29-1,TRBJ2-1,-,-,CSVVPEPSYNEQFF,TGCAGCGTTGTTCCAGAACCTTCCTACAATGAGCAGTTCTTC
TRBV9,TRBJ2-1,-,few,CASSKSGLPSSYNEQFF,TGTGCCAGCAGCAAATCGGGACTTCCGAGCTCCTACAATGAGCAGTTCTTC
TRBV30,TRBJ1-2,TRBD1,-,CAWSKVRQGWVYGYTF,TGTGCCTGGAGTAAGGTCCGACAGGGCTGGGTCTATGGCTACACCTTC
TRBV7-8,TRBJ1-6,-,-,CASSLGLQNSPLHF,TGTGCCAGCAGCCTGGGACTGCAAAATTCACCCCTCCACTTT
TRBV13,TRBJ2-1,TRBD2,-,CASSFTLAGSSYNEQFF,TGTGCCAGCAGCTTTACTCTAGCGGGGAGCTCCTACAATGAGCAGTTCTTC
TRBV27,TRBJ2-7,TRBD1,-,CASSSGQGFYEQYF,TGTGCCAGCAGTTCGGGACAGGGTTTCTACGAGCAGTACTTC
TRBV7-2,TRBJ2-7,TRBD2,-,CASSFQREGEQYF,TGTGCCAGCAGCTTTCAGCGGGAGGGCGAGCAGTACTTC
TRBV5-5,TRBJ2-7,TRBD2,-,CASSLELAGGRDEQYF,TGTGCCAGCAGCTTGGAACTAGCGGGAGGGCGGGACGAGCAGTACTTC
TRBV2,TRBJ2-7,TRBD1,-,CASRERQGSLSLSYEQYF,TGTGCCAGCAGGGAAAGACAGGGAAGCTTATCCCTGTCCTACGAGCAGTACTTC
TRBV11-3,TRBJ2-1,TRBD1,-,CASSLGQGDEQFF,TGTGCCAGCAGCCTCGGACAGGGCGATGAGCAGTTCTTC
TRBV29-1,TRBJ2-7,TRBD1,few,CSVGQGKSEQYF,TGCAGCGTTGGACAGGGGAAGAGCGAGCAGTACTTC
TRBV5-1,TRBJ2-2,-,-,CASSFGGVGELFF,TGCGCCAGCAGCTTCGGCGGGGTCGGGGAGCTGTTTTTT
TRBV7-2,TRBJ2-3,TRBD2,-,CASSLVGLAGVTDTQYF,TGTGCCAGCAGCTTAGTCGGCCTAGCGGGAGTTACAGATACGCAGTATTTT
TRBV6-6,TRBJ1-1,TRBD1,-,CASSYSGQPNTEAFF,TGTGCCAGCAGCTACTCGGGACAGCCCAACACTGAAGCTTTCTTT
TRBV27,TRBJ1-5,-,-,CASSFIGGTKPQHF,TGTGCCAGCAGTTTTATCGGGGGGACGAAGCCCCAGCATTTT
TRBV6-5,TRBJ2-7,TRBD2,-,CASSYSKASGNHEQYF,TGTGCCAGCAGTTACTCGAAGGCTAGCGGGAACCACGAGCAGTACTTC
TRBV28,TRBJ2-3,TRBD2,-,CASSRRRSGRAQNFADTQYF,TGTGCCAGCAGTCGCCGGAGGAGCGGGAGGGCCCAAAACTTCGCAGATACGCAGTATTTT
TRBV7-6,TRBJ2-5,-,-,CASSPTGGQEAQYF,TGTGCCAGCAGCCCGACAGGAGGTCAAGAGGCCCAGTACTTC
TRBV7-9,TRBJ2-1,TRBD2,few,CASSPGLAGYNEQFF,TGTGCCAGCAGCCCCGGACTAGCGGGTTACAATGAGCAGTTCTTC
TRBV2,TRBJ1-2,-,-,CASSGVNYGYTF,TGTGCCAGCAGTGGAGTCAACTATGGCTACACCTTC
TRBV6-5,TRBJ1-2,-,-,CASSYSPVGGGYTF,TGTGCCAGCAGTTACAGTCCGGTGGGAGGTGGCTACACCTTC
TRBV7-6,TRBJ2-3,-,-,CASSLKASGGTDTQYF,TGTGCCAGCAGCTTAAAGGCCTCGGGGGGCACAGATACGCAGTATTTT
TRBV28,TRBJ1-1,-,once,CASDSGTEAFF,TGTGCCAGCGACTCGGGCACTGAAGCTTTCTTT
TRBV6-5,TRBJ2-7,-,-,CASRTVTYEQYF,TGTGCCAGCAGGACAGTCACCTACGAGCAGTACTTC
TRBV7-9,TRBJ2-2,TRBD2,-,CASSSNRGVGELFF,TGTGCCAGCAGCTCTAACCGGGGGGTCGGGGAGCTGTTTTTT
TRBV14,TRBJ1-1,-,-,CASSLRQGGDTEAFF,TGTGCCAGCAGTCTTCGCCAAGGGGGAGACACTGAAGCTTTCTTT
TRBV19,TRBJ1-5,TRBD1,-,CASSISRGRQGRQPQHF,TGTGCCAGTAGTATTTCCAGAGGGAGACAGGGAAGACAGCCCCAGCATTTT
TRBV29-1,TRBJ1-4,-,-,CSALLEVTNEKLFF,TGCAGCGCTCTGTTGGAGGTTACTAATGAAAAACTGTTTTTT
TRBV18,TRBJ2-3,TRBD2,-,CASSTRASGSTDTQYF,TGTGCCAGCTCGACCAGGGCTAGCGGGAGCACAGATACGCAGTATTTT